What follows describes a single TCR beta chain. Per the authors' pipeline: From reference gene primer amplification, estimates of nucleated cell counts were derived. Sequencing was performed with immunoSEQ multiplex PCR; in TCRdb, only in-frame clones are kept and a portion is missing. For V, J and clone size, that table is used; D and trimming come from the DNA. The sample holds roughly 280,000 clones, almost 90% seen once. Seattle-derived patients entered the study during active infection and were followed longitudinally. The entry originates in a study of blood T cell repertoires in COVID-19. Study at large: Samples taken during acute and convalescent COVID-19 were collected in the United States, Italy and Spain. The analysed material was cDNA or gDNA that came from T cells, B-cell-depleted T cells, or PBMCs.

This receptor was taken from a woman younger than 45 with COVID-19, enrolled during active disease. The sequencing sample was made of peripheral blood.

CDR3: CASSLGTAGMKETQYF. DNA of the CDR3: TGTGCCAGCAGCCTTGGGACGGCGGGGATGAAAGAGACCCAGTACTTC. This chain links TRBV5-4 with TRBJ2-5; tentatively, D is TRBD2 (6 bases). The CDR3 loop spans 16 amino acids. Germline lookup yields CDR1 SGHNT and CDR2 YYREEE (reference sequence). V was clipped by 4 bases and J by 3 bases, with 19 bases between them.